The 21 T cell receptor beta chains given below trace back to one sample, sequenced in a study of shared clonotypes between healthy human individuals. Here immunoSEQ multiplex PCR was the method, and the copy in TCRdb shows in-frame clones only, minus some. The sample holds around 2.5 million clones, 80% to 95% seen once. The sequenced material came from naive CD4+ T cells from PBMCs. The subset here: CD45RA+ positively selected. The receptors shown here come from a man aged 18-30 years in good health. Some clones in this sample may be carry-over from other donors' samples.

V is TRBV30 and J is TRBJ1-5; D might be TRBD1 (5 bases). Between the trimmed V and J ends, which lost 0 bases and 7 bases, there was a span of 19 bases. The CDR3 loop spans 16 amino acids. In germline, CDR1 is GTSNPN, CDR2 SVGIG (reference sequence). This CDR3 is CAWSVPYRRVKQPQHF. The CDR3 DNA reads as TGTGCCTGGAGTGTACCCTACAGGAGGGTGAAACAGCCCCAGCATTTT.

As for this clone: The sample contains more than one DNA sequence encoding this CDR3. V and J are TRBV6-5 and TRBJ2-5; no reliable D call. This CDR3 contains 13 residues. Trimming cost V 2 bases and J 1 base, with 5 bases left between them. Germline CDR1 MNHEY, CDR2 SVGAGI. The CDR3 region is CASSYGVQETQYF. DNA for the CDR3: TGTGCCAGCAGTTACGGCGTCCAAGAGACCCAGTACTTC.

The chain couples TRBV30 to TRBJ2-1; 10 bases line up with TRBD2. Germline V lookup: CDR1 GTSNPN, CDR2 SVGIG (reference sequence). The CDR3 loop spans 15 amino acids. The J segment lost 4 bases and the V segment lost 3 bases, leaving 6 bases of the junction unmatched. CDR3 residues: CAWRGASGRYNEQFF. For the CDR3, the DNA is TGTGCCTGGAGGGGGGCTAGCGGGAGATACAATGAGCAGTTCTTC.

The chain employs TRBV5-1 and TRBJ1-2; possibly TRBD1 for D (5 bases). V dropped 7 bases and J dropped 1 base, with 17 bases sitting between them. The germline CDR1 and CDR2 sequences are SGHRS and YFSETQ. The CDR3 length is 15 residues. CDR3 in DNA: TGCGCCAGCCGAGCTGGAGACAGCGTTAACTATGGCTACACCTTC. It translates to CASRAGDSVNYGYTF.

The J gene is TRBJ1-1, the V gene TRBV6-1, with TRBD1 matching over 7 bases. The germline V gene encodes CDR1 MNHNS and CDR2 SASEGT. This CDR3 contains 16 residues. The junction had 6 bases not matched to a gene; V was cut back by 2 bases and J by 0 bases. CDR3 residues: CASSEPGQILNTEAFF. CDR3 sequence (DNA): TGTGCCAGCAGTGAACCGGGACAGATCTTGAACACTGAAGCTTTCTTT.

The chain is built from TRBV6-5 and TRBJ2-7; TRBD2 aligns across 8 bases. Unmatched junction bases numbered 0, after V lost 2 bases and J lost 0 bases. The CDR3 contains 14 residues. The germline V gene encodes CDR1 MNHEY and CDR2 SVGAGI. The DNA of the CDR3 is TGTGCCAGCAGTTACGCGGGAGGCTCCTACGAGCAGTACTTC. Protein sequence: CASSYAGGSYEQYF.

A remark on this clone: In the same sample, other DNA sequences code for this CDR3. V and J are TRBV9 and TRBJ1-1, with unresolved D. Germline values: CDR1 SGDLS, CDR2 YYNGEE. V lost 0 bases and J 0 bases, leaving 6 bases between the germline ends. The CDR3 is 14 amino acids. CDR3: CASSVAPLNTEAFF. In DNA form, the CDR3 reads TGTGCCAGCAGCGTAGCCCCTTTGAACACTGAAGCTTTCTTT.

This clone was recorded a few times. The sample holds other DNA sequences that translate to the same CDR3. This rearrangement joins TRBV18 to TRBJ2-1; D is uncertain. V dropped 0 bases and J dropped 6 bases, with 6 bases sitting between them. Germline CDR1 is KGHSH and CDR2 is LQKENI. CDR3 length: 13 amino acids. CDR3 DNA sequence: TGTGCCAGCTCACCACCGTCAGGCAATGAGCAGTTCTTC. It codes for CASSPPSGNEQFF. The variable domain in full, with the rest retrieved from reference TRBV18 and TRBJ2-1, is NAGVMQNPRHLVRRRGQEARLRCSPMKGHSHVYWYRQLPEEGLKFMVYLQKENIIDESGMPKERFSAEFPKEGPSILRIQQVVRGDSAAYFCASSPPSGNEQFFGPGTRLTVL.

CDR3 in DNA: TGTGCCAGTAAAAGCTTGCGGGAAGTTCCCTACGAGCAGTACTTC. Its translation: CASKSLREVPYEQYF. This chain links TRBV19 with TRBJ2-7; a weak D match, TRBD2 (6 bases). Germline V CDR1 and CDR2: LNHDA, SQIVND (reference sequence). The V and J ends lost 7 bases and 2 bases respectively, with 18 bases between them. CDR3 length equals 15 residues.

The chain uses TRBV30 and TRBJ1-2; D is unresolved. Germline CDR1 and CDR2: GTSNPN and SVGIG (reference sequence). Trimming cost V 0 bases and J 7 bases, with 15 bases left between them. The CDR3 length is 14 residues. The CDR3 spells CAWSVVRLERGYTF. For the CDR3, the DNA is TGTGCCTGGAGTGTAGTTAGGTTGGAGCGTGGCTACACCTTC.

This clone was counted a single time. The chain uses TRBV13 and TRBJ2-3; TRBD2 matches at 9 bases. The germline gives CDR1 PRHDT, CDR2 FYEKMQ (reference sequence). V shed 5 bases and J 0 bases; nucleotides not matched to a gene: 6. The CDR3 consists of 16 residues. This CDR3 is CASSHWLAGSTDTQYF. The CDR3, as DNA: TGTGCCAGCAGCCACTGGCTAGCGGGGAGCACAGATACGCAGTATTTT.

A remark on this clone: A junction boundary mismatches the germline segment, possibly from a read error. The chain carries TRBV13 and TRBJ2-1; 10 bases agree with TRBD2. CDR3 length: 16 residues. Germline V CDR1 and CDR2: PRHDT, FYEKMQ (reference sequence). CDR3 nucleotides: TGTGCCAGCAGTTTAGGGGGGACTAGCGCTCGCAATGAGCAGTTCTTC. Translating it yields CASSLGGTSARNEQFF.

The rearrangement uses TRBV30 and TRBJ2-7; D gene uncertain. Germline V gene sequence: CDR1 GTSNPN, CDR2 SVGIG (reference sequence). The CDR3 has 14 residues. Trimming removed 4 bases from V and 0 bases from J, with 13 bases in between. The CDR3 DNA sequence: TGTGCCTGGACTAAGGGAATTTCCTCCTACGAGCAGTACTTC. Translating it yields CAWTKGISSYEQYF.

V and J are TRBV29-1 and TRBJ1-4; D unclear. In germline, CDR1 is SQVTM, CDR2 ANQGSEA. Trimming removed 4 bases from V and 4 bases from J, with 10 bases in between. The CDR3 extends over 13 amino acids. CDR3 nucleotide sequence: TGCAGCGTTGGGCGGACTGATAATGAAAAACTGTTTTTT. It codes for CSVGRTDNEKLFF.

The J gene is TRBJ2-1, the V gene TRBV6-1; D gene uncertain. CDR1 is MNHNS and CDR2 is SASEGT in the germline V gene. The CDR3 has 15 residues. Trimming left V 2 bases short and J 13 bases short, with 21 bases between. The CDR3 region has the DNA TGTGCCAGCAGTGAACCCAAGCCAATAATCGATAGTCAGTTCTTC. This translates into CASSEPKPIIDSQFF.

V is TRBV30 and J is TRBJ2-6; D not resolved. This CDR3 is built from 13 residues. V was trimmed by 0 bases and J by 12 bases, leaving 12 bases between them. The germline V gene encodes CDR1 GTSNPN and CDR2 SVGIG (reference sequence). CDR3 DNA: TGTGCCTGGAGTGTGACTCACCGAAGCGTCCTGACTTTC. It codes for CAWSVTHRSVLTF.

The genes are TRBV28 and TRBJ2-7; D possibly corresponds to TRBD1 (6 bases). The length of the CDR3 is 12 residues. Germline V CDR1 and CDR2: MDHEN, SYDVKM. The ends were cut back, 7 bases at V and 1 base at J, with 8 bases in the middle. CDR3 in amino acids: CASKTGSYEQYF. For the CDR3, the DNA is TGTGCCAGCAAGACAGGATCCTACGAGCAGTACTTC.

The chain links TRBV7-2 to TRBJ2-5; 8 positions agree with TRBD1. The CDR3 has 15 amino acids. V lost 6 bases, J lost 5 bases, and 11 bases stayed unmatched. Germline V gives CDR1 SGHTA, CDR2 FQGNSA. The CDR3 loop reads CASSRNRGMWETQYF. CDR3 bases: TGTGCCAGCAGTCGTAACAGGGGGATGTGGGAGACCCAGTACTTC.

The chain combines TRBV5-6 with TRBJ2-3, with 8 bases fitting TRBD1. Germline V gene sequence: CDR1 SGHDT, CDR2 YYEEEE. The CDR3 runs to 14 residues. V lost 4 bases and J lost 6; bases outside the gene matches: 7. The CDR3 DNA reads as TGTGCCAGCAGCGAGGACAGGGAGCACGATACGCAGTATTTT. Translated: CASSEDREHDTQYF.

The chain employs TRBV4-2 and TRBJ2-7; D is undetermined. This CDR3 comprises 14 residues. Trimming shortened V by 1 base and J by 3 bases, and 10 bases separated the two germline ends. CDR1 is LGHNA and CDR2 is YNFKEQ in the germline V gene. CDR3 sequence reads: CASSQVGSYYEQYF. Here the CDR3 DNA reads TGTGCCAGCAGCCAAGTTGGTAGCTACTACGAGCAGTACTTC.

The CDR3 region has the DNA TGTGCCAGCAGTACCAGACAGGGAGGGGAGACCCAGTACTTC. This gives the protein CASSTRQGGETQYF. The chain carries TRBV7-9 and TRBJ2-5, with D perhaps given as TRBD1 or TRBD2 (7 bases each). V was pared by 6 bases and J by 5 bases, with 16 bases between. Germline V gene sequence: CDR1 SEHNR, CDR2 FQNEAQ (reference sequence). This CDR3 is 14 amino acids long. Full variable domain (outside the CDR3, taken from reference TRBV7-9 and TRBJ2-5): DTGVSQNPRHKITKRGQNVTFRCDPISEHNRLYWYRQTLGQGPEFLTYFQNEAQLEKSRLLSDRFSAERPKGSFSTLEIQRTEQGDSAMYLCASSTRQGGETQYFGPGTRLLVL.